Listed below are T cell receptor beta chains from one sample, sequenced in a study of cytomegalovirus exposure and HLA in healthy donors. Sequenced by immunoSEQ multiplex PCR; TCRdb stores in-frame clones only, minus some. The sample shows 80,000 or so clones, 74% of them seen only once. Sequencing was performed on PBMCs. The receptor set was obtained from a man aged 25 to 40 in good health and CMV-seropositive. Each CDR3 is given with its conserved first and last residue. A D gene is named only where the DNA matches it firmly. The size of a clone is reported for some rows only, either as once, few or many, or as a class for expanded clones.

size	D	V	J	DNA	CDR3
.	.	TRBV19	TRBJ2-7	TGTGCCAGTAGTCAAAGCGCCTCCTACGAGCAGTACTTC	CASSQSASYEQYF
.	.	TRBV9	TRBJ1-4	TGTGCCAGCAGCGTAGGGGGCGTGAGTGAAAAACTGTTTTTT	CASSVGGVSEKLFF
.	.	TRBV5-1	TRBJ2-5	TGCGCCAGCAGCTGGGGGGAAGAGACCCAGTACTTC	CASSWGEETQYF
few	TRBD1	TRBV7-8	TRBJ1-5	TGTGCCAGCAGCTTAAGAACCTCCGGGACAGGGGCCCTTAGCAATCAGCCCCAGCATTTT	CASSLRTSGTGALSNQPQHF
.	.	TRBV15	TRBJ1-4	TGTGCCACCAGCAGAGCCCCTCCTGCAACTAATGAAAAACTGTTTTTT	CATSRAPPATNEKLFF
few	.	TRBV6-1	TRBJ2-1	TGTGCCAGCTCCCCCTTTACAAACTCCTACAATGAGCAGTTCTTC	CASSPFTNSYNEQFF
.	TRBD2	TRBV15	TRBJ2-3	TGTGCCACCAGCAAGCAAGAAGGAACGGGAGGGTATAGCACAGATACGCAGTATTTT	CATSKQEGTGGYSTDTQYF
.	.	TRBV5-4	TRBJ1-1	TGTGCCAGCAGAATCCCAGGGTCGTCGACTGAAGCTTTCTTT	CASRIPGSSTEAFF
.	.	TRBV7-9	TRBJ1-4	TGTGCCAGCAGCTTCAGGAGGGAGAATGAAAAACTGTTTTTT	CASSFRRENEKLFF
.	.	TRBV7-2	TRBJ2-1	TGTGCCAGCAGCTTAGCGGAGAGCGAAGGTGAGCAGTTCTTC	CASSLAESEGEQFF
.	.	TRBV4-2	TRBJ1-3	TGTGCCAGCAGCCAAACAAACTCTGGAAACACCATATATTTT	CASSQTNSGNTIYF
.	TRBD2	TRBV29-1	TRBJ2-3	TGCAGCGTTGACCTAGCGGGGAGCACAGATACGCAGTATTTT	CSVDLAGSTDTQYF
.	.	TRBV28	TRBJ2-7	TGTGCCAGCAGAACCGGGACACCGACCTACGAGCAGTACTTC	CASRTGTPTYEQYF
.	TRBD2	TRBV11-2	TRBJ2-7	TGTGCCAGCAGCTTAGAAAGCGGGAGCTCCTACGAGCAGTACTTC	CASSLESGSSYEQYF
.	.	TRBV4-2	TRBJ2-3	TGTGCCAGCAGCCAAGATCCTACCACAGATACGCAGTATTTT	CASSQDPTTDTQYF
.	TRBD1	TRBV19	TRBJ1-1	TGTGCCAGTACGCCAGGGGGCCGGGGGCGCACTGAAGCTTTCTTT	CASTPGGRGRTEAFF
.	TRBD1	TRBV27	TRBJ1-4	TGTGCCAGCAGTCTAAGGACAGGAGAACTGTTTTTT	CASSLRTGELFF
.	.	TRBV19	TRBJ1-1	TGTGCCAGTAGTATTACAGGGTTGAACACTGAAGCTTTCTTT	CASSITGLNTEAFF
few	.	TRBV27	TRBJ2-7	TGTGCCAGCAGTTTATACGGTTACGAGCAGTACTTC	CASSLYGYEQYF
.	TRBD2	TRBV7-3	TRBJ2-1	TGTGCCAGCAGCTTAAACCCAGGCGCGGGGGGGAACAATGAGCAGTTCTTC	CASSLNPGAGGNNEQFF
.	TRBD2	TRBV9	TRBJ2-2	TGTGCCAGCAGCCCCTTAGCGGGAGGTCTCACCGGGGAGCTGTTTTTT	CASSPLAGGLTGELFF
.	TRBD1	TRBV4-3	TRBJ1-2	TGCGCCAGCAGCCAAGGACAGGGGGCAGAGGGCTACACCTTC	CASSQGQGAEGYTF
.	TRBD1	TRBV9	TRBJ2-7	TGTGCCAGCAGCGTAGCTACGGGACAGGGATACGAGCAGTACTTC	CASSVATGQGYEQYF
few	.	TRBV5-1	TRBJ1-5	TGCGCCAGCAGCTTGGAAGGGGGGGAGAATCAGCCCCAGCATTTT	CASSLEGGENQPQHF
.	.	TRBV6-5	TRBJ1-1	TGTGCCAGCAGTTACATCGGTTACACTGAAGCTTTCTTT	CASSYIGYTEAFF
.	.	TRBV5-4	TRBJ2-2	TGTGCCAGCAGCTTGCTACAGGGCCTAAACACCGGGGAGCTGTTTTTT	CASSLLQGLNTGELFF
.	.	TRBV6-1	TRBJ2-1	TGTGCCAGCAGTGAAGGGCGGGTCGATAATGAGCAGTTCTTC	CASSEGRVDNEQFF
.	TRBD1	TRBV18	TRBJ1-1	TGTGCCAGCTCACCGGGACAGGGGAACACTGAAGCTTTCTTT	CASSPGQGNTEAFF
.	TRBD1	TRBV5-8	TRBJ2-7	TGTGCCAGCAGCTTGGAACCCGCCGGGACAGGGGAAAACGAGCAGTACTTC	CASSLEPAGTGENEQYF
.	.	TRBV27	TRBJ1-2	TGTGCCAGCAGTTTTACAGGTGAAATTCTTAACTATGGCTACACCTTC	CASSFTGEILNYGYTF
.	.	TRBV4-1	TRBJ2-1	TGCGCCAGCAGCCAAGATCGTAGCTCAGGGAATGAGCAGTTCTTC	CASSQDRSSGNEQFF
.	.	TRBV5-1	TRBJ1-1	TGCGCCAGCAGCTTGGCACAGGAGAACACTGAAGCTTTCTTT	CASSLAQENTEAFF
.	.	TRBV10-3	TRBJ2-7	TGTGCCATCAGTGAGTCTGCGGGACTCTCCTACGAGCAGTACTTC	CAISESAGLSYEQYF
once	.	TRBV2	TRBJ1-2	TGTGCCAGCAGTTCGGTCCGGAGGTATGGCTACACCTTC	CASSSVRRYGYTF
few	.	TRBV5-5	TRBJ1-4	TGTGCCAGCAGCCGACAGGTCGATGCTGAAAAACTGTTTTTT	CASSRQVDAEKLFF
.	TRBD1	TRBV5-1	TRBJ2-2	TGCGCCAGCAGCTTGGCCTGGGACAGCAACACCGGGGAGCTGTTTTTT	CASSLAWDSNTGELFF
.	TRBD1	TRBV28	TRBJ1-2	TGTGCCAGCATTGCGGACAGGGACAATGGCTACACCTTC	CASIADRDNGYTF
.	TRBD2	TRBV6-1	TRBJ2-3	TGTGCCAGCAGTGAAGCGGGGGGGGAGACAGATACGCAGTATTTT	CASSEAGGETDTQYF
few	.	TRBV2	TRBJ2-5	TGTGCCAGCAGTGAGCAGGGGGGACAAGAGACCCAGTACTTC	CASSEQGGQETQYF
.	.	TRBV18	TRBJ1-1	TGTGCCAGCTCACTACAGATGAACACTGAAGCTTTCTTT	CASSLQMNTEAFF
.	TRBD1	TRBV11-2	TRBJ1-2	TGTGCCAGCAGCCGACCGCGGGGACAGGAGGCTAACTATGGCTACACCTTC	CASSRPRGQEANYGYTF
.	.	TRBV30	TRBJ2-2	TGTGCCTGGAGCAGGGTGGAGACCGGGGAGCTGTTTTTT	CAWSRVETGELFF
.	TRBD1	TRBV14	TRBJ1-5	TGTGCCAGCAGCCGACCCTGGGACAGGGAGAAATCCAGGGGCAATCAGCCCCAGCATTTT	CASSRPWDREKSRGNQPQHF
.	TRBD1	TRBV5-1	TRBJ2-7	TGCGCCAGCAGCTTGTGGGACAGGGGTGGCGAGCAGTACTTC	CASSLWDRGGEQYF
.	TRBD1	TRBV27	TRBJ2-2	TGTGCCAGCAGTCACGGACAGGGGGCTCAGAGCGGGGAGCTGTTTTTT	CASSHGQGAQSGELFF
.	TRBD2	TRBV5-1	TRBJ2-1	TGCGCCAGCAGCTTAACGGGAGGGAACAATGAGCAGTTCTTC	CASSLTGGNNEQFF
.	.	TRBV5-6	TRBJ2-7	TGTGCCAGCAGCCCGTCCGCAACAGGCCTCTCCTACGAGCAGTACTTC	CASSPSATGLSYEQYF
few	TRBD1	TRBV7-6	TRBJ1-2	TGTGCCAGCAGCCTTTCAGCCGGGACAGGGTACGGCTACACCTTC	CASSLSAGTGYGYTF
.	.	TRBV29-1	TRBJ2-2	TGCAGCGTTGTTCTTACGAACACCGGGGAGCTGTTTTTT	CSVVLTNTGELFF
.	.	TRBV28	TRBJ2-3	TGTGCCAGCAGTAGAATTAGCGGAGATACGCAGTATTTT	CASSRISGDTQYF